This T cell receptor beta chain comes out of a study of blood T cell repertoires in COVID-19. Study in general: Some COVID-19 samples were acute and others convalescent; all came from the United States, Italy and Spain. The analysed material was cDNA or gDNA that came from T cells, B-cell-depleted T cells, or PBMCs.

The authors' processing: Reference gene primers were amplified, and this amplification served to estimate nucleated cell counts. Some clones are missing from TCRdb's copy, which holds only in-frame ones; the method was immunoSEQ multiplex PCR. That table supplies the V and J calls and clone size; D and trimming were determined from the DNA. In the table there are over 200,000 clones, around 90% of which are singletons. This TCR came from a woman younger than 30 who had recovered from COVID-19. The sequenced material came from peripheral blood.

This CDR3 reads CASSPGTLLISGYTF. The CDR3 DNA reads TGTGCCAGCAGCCCAGGGACTTTATTAATCTCTGGCTACACCTTC. The rearrangement uses TRBV6-2 or TRBV6-3 and TRBJ1-2, with D tentatively TRBD1 (5 bases). V lost 6 bases to trimming and J lost 7 bases, with 21 bases between them. CDR3 size: 15 residues. The germline V gene has CDR1 MNHEY and CDR2 SVGEGT.